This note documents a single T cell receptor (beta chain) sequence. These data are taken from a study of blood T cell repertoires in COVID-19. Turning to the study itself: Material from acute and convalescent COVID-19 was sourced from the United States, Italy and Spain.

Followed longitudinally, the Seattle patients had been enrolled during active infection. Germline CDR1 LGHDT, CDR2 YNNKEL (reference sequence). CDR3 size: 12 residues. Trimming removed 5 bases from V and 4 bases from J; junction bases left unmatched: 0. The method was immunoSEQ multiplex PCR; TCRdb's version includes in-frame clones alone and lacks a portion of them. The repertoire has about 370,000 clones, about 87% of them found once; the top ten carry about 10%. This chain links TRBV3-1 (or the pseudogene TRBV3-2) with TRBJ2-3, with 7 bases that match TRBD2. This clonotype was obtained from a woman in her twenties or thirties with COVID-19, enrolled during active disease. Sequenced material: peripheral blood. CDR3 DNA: TGTGCCAGCAGCGGGGGGGCAGATACGCAGTATTTT. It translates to CASSGGADTQYF.